The TCR beta chain described here comes from a study of blood T cell repertoires in COVID-19. CDR3 size: 12 residues. Trimming pared 4 bases from V and 4 bases from J, leaving 10 bases between. Germline CDR1 is SQVTM and CDR2 is ANQGSEA. The protocol was immunoSEQ multiplex PCR, while the TCRdb copy is restricted to in-frame clones and leaves out a portion. The sample has about 180,000 clones, 60% to 80% seen once. This study enrolled people aged roughly 18 to 100 from around 26 US geographic areas. Each participant's cohort was designated according to participant-reported clinical history. Within 2 weeks before study entry, exposed participants met a COVID-19 case.

The specimen sequenced was PBMCs or T cells enriched from blood (not recorded which). The sequence came from a man in his sixties who had been exposed to COVID-19. The J gene is TRBJ1-2, the V gene TRBV29-1; the D gene is possibly TRBD1 (5 bases). The CDR3 bases are TGCAGCGTTGTATCCCAGGGCTATGGCTACACCTTC. It translates to CSVVSQGYGYTF.